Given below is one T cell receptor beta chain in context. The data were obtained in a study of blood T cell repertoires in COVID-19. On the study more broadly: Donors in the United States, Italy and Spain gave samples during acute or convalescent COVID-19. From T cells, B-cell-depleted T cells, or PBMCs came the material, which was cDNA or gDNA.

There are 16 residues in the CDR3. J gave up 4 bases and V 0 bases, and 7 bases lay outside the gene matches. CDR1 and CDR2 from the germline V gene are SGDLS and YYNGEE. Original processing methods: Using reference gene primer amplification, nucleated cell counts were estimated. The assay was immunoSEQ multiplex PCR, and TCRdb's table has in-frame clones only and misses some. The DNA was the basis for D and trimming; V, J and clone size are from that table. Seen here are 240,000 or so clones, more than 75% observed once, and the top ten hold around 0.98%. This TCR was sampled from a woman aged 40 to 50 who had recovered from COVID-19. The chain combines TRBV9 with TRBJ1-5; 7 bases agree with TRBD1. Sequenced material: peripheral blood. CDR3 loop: CASSVGQGFRNQPQHF. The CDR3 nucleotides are TGTGCCAGCAGCGTAGGACAGGGATTCCGAAATCAGCCCCAGCATTTT.